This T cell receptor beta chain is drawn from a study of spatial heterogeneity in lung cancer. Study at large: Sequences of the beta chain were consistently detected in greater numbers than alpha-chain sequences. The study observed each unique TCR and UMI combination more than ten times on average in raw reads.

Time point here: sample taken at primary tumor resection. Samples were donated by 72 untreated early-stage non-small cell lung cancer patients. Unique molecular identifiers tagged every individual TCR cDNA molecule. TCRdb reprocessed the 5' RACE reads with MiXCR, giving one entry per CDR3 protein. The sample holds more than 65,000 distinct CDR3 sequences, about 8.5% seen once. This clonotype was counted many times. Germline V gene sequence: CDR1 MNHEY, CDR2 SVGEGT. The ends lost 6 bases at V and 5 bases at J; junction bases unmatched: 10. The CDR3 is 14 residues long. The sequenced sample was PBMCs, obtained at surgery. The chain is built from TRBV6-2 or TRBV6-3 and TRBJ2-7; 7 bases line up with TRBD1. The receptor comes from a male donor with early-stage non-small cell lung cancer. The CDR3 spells CASRPAATGNEQYF. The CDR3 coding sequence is TGTGCCAGCAGGCCAGCGGCGACAGGGAACGAGCAGTACTTC.